The TCR beta chain under discussion was sequenced for a study of T-cell reconstitution after alpha-beta-depleted transplantation in children. Construction of the TCRbeta library involved unique molecular identifiers. MiXCR, run by TCRdb on the PCR reads, gives a single entry per CDR3 protein. The sample shows about 400,000 distinct CDR3 sequences, around 21% of them seen only once. The V segment lost 6 bases and the J segment 6 bases; nucleotides outside the gene matches: 7. CDR3 length equals 14 residues. The V call is TRBV12-3 or TRBV12-4, the J call TRBJ1-5; 8 bases agree with TRBD1. This TCR was recovered from a human donor who donated a stem cell graft to a child with acute myeloid leukemia. The sample was PBMCs from the stem cell graft donor, taken from the stem cell graft. The DNA for the CDR3 is TGTGCCAGCAGGCATACAGGGGGGAGTCAGCCCCAGCATTTT. Protein product: CASRHTGGSQPQHF.